This T cell receptor beta chain appears in the sequencing data of a study of T and B cells in COVID-19 patients. Turning to the study itself: Most recovered patients had mild to moderate COVID-19 treated as outpatients. Median age was about 30 years in the recovered cohort and 67 years in the active-infection cohort. The study's findings and limits: Patients with COVID-19 reportedly showed strongly skewed T cell receptor beta variable and joining gene usage. Symptomatic-phase blood samples from mildly ill patients and early samples from severe cases were scarce.

Germline-derived CDR1 and CDR2 are MNHEY and SVGEGT. This CDR3 is 19 amino acids long. V lost 2 bases and J lost 6; bases outside the gene matches: 14. BIOMED2 TRB-A/B primer pools were used in multiplex TRB PCR. One entry per CDR3 protein results from TCRdb running MiXCR on the multiplex PCR reads. The table has some 6,000 distinct CDR3 sequences, roughly a quarter seen once. Many counts were recorded for this clonotype. The antigen remains undetermined. Each TRB amplification used roughly 230-550 ng of genomic DNA from blood. V gene TRBV6-2 or TRBV6-3 combines with J gene TRBJ2-7; 15 positions match TRBD2. Sample: blood. This clonotype originated in a human donor with active COVID-19. In DNA, the CDR3 is TGTGCCAGCAGTTACGCGTTGGGACTAGCGGGAGGTAGATCGGCCGAGCAGTACTTC. Translated, it gives CASSYALGLAGGRSAEQYF.